One sample yielded the 29 T cell receptor beta chains listed below, sequenced in a study of beta chain features in type 1 diabetes. Expressed TCRB transcripts were sequenced, since all the RNA that had been isolated was reverse transcribed. The method was immunoSEQ multiplex PCR; TCRdb's version includes in-frame clones alone and lacks a portion of them. This sample carries 130,000 or so clones, 9% to 9.5% of them seen once, and the ten largest clones take roughly 0.74%. The sample consisted of central memory CD4+ T cells from blood. These TCRs come from a man between 18 and 29 years old in good health.

The chain employs TRBV18 and TRBJ2-7; TRBD2 is a possible D gene (5 bases). The germline gives CDR1 KGHSH, CDR2 LQKENI. V was clipped by 6 bases and J by 3 bases, with 12 bases between them. The CDR3 loop spans 13 amino acids. CDR3 DNA sequence: TGTGCCAGCTCCACGGGGTCTAGCTACGAGCAGTACTTC. Residues: CASSTGSSYEQYF.

This chain links TRBV9 with TRBJ1-6; TRBD1 aligns across 9 bases. V was clipped by 3 bases and J by 10 bases; unmatched bases: 8. CDR1 and CDR2 (germline): SGDLS, YYNGEE. The CDR3 extends over 15 amino acids. CDR3 residues: CASSATGTGRSPLHF. CDR3 coding DNA: TGTGCCAGCAGCGCTACCGGGACAGGGCGGTCACCCCTCCACTTT.

The chain joins TRBV6-6 to TRBJ2-2; D is unclear. The CDR3 covers 12 residues. V lost 6 bases and J 8 bases, leaving 10 bases between the germline ends. Germline V gene sequence: CDR1 MNHNY, CDR2 SVGAGI (reference sequence). The CDR3 reads CASRPTEGELFF. CDR3 coding DNA: TGTGCCAGCAGGCCTACTGAGGGGGAGCTGTTTTTT.

The chain recombines TRBV7-2 with TRBJ1-5; D remains ambiguous. Germline values: CDR1 SGHTA, CDR2 FQGNSA. This CDR3 region has 14 residues. Trimming took 4 bases from V and 7 from J, leaving 14 bases between them. The CDR3 here is CASSSGLAGQPQHF. The CDR3 DNA sequence: TGTGCCAGCAGCTCAGGATTAGCGGGGCAGCCCCAGCATTTT. The variable domain in full, with the rest retrieved from reference TRBV7-2 and TRBJ1-5, is GAGVSQSPSNKVTEKGKDVELRCDPISGHTALYWYRQSLGQGLEFLIYFQGNSAPDKSGLPSDRFSAERTGGSVSTLTIQRTQQEDSAVYLCASSSGLAGQPQHFGDGTRLSIL.

The chain couples TRBV5-1 to TRBJ1-4; D gene unclear. The CDR3 is made up of 14 amino acids. In germline, CDR1 is SGHRS, CDR2 YFSETQ. V shed 3 bases and J shed 6 bases, with 12 bases lying between them. The CDR3 protein is CASSSRTGDEKLFF. CDR3 in DNA: TGCGCCAGCAGCTCCCGGACTGGAGATGAAAAACTGTTTTTT.

This clone showed up many times. This chain joins TRBV5-1 and TRBJ2-1; 10 nucleotides agree with TRBD2. CDR3 length: 16 residues. The junction had 5 bases not matched to a gene; V was cut back by 0 bases and J by 5 bases. Per the germline V gene, CDR1 is SGHRS and CDR2 is YFSETQ. CDR3 DNA sequence: TGCGCCAGCAGCTTGGCCAGCGGGGGGGCCCACAATGAGCAGTTCTTC. Translating gives CASSLASGGAHNEQFF.

The chain links TRBV19 to TRBJ1-2, with D unclear. Trimming removed 3 bases from V and 5 bases from J, with 10 bases in between. Per germline, CDR1 LNHDA and CDR2 SQIVND (reference sequence). The CDR3 totals 13 residues. Here the CDR3 reads CASSIRTDYGYTF. The CDR3, as DNA: TGTGCCAGTAGTATTCGGACTGATTATGGCTACACCTTC.

This sequence joins TRBV29-1 and TRBJ2-3; 13 bases match TRBD2. Germline lookup yields CDR1 SQVTM and CDR2 ANQGSEA. The CDR3 contains 14 residues. The J segment lost 3 bases and the V segment lost 8 bases, leaving 5 bases of the junction unmatched. As DNA, the CDR3 is TGCAGCATTACTAGCGGGGGGGCTACAGATACGCAGTATTTT. Its protein is CSITSGGATDTQYF.

The chain uses TRBV6-5 and TRBJ2-2; TRBD1 aligns across 7 bases. CDR1 MNHEY and CDR2 SVGAGI come from the germline V gene. The CDR3 has 14 amino acids. With V trimmed by 3 bases and J by 6 bases, 4 bases remained unmatched. The CDR3 sequence: CASSYNRGPGELFF. The CDR3 coding sequence is TGTGCCAGCAGTTATAACAGGGGTCCCGGGGAGCTGTTTTTT.

J is TRBJ2-7 and V is TRBV28; possibly TRBD1 for D (6 bases). Trimming removed 2 bases at V and 7 bases at J, with 12 bases between. CDR1 MDHEN and CDR2 SYDVKM come from the germline V gene. This CDR3 spans 13 amino acids. The CDR3: CASSLPGVDEQYF. The CDR3 bases are TGTGCCAGCAGTTTACCAGGGGTAGATGAGCAGTACTTC.

The table lists this clone with a few counts. The chain links TRBV20-1 to TRBJ2-1; D perhaps matches TRBD2 (6 bases). With 6 bases removed from V and 10 bases from J, the gap between germline ends came to 13 bases. Germline lookup yields CDR1 DFQATT and CDR2 SNEGSKA (reference sequence). This CDR3 spans 11 amino acids. Here the CDR3 reads CSAFREAEQFF. The CDR3 DNA follows: TGCAGTGCCTTCAGGGAGGCGGAGCAGTTCTTC.

The table lists this clone with many counts. The chain recombines TRBV30 with TRBJ2-7; TRBD1 matches at 8 bases. The J segment lost 2 bases and the V segment lost 4 bases, leaving 1 base of the junction unmatched. This CDR3 spans 12 amino acids. The germline CDR1 and CDR2 sequences are GTSNPN and SVGIG (reference sequence). The CDR3 nucleotides are TGTGCCTGGAAACAGGGGGCCTACGAGCAGTACTTC. Its translation is CAWKQGAYEQYF.

V is TRBV7-8 and J is TRBJ2-3; tentatively, D is TRBD1 (6 bases). Germline CDR1 reads SGHVS; CDR2 reads FQNEAQ. Trimming pared 1 base from V and 4 bases from J, leaving 9 bases between. This CDR3 has 14 amino acids. CDR3 protein: CASSLEGGPDTQYF. In DNA form, the CDR3 reads TGTGCCAGCAGCTTAGAAGGGGGACCAGATACGCAGTATTTT.

This clone was recorded many times. The chain has TRBV28 and TRBJ1-2; 7 bases are shared with TRBD1. Germline V gene lookup returns CDR1 MDHEN and CDR2 SYDVKM. CDR3 size: 13 residues. V trimming: 4 bases; J trimming: 5 bases; junction bases outside the gene matches: 4. CDR3 protein: CASSWGQLYGYTF. The CDR3 nucleotides read TGTGCCAGCAGTTGGGGACAGTTATATGGCTACACCTTC.

V and J are TRBV5-1 and TRBJ2-1, with a possible D match to TRBD2 (6 bases). CDR1 and CDR2 (germline): SGHRS, YFSETQ. V lost 2 bases, J lost 3 bases, and 6 bases lay in between. The CDR3 totals 13 residues. The CDR3 DNA follows: TGCGCCAGCAGCTTCGGGGGCTACAATGAGCAGTTCTTC. Its translation is CASSFGGYNEQFF.

Many counts were recorded for this clone. The rearrangement uses TRBV30 and TRBJ1-2; a weak D match, TRBD1 (5 bases). The CDR3 is made up of 12 amino acids. V shed 2 bases and J shed 7 bases, with 11 bases lying between them. The germline CDR1 and CDR2 sequences are GTSNPN and SVGIG (reference sequence). Written as DNA, the CDR3 is TGTGCCTGGAGTCCACAGGCAGCTGGCTACACCTTC. Translated: CAWSPQAAGYTF.

In this sample, this clone turned up a few times. V gene TRBV4-2 combines with J gene TRBJ1-6; 8 nucleotides align to TRBD1. The CDR3 loop spans 16 amino acids. Looked up from germline, CDR1 is LGHNA and CDR2 is YNFKEQ. With V trimmed by 4 bases and J by 5 bases, 7 bases remained unmatched. CDR3 amino acids: CASSPEGGQDNSPLHF. CDR3 nucleotides: TGTGCCAGCAGCCCGGAGGGGGGACAGGATAATTCACCCCTCCACTTT.

The table lists this clone with a few counts. The chain links TRBV11-2 to TRBJ2-7; perhaps TRBD2 as D (6 bases). The V end lost 5 bases, the J end lost 5 bases, and 19 bases lay between the germline ends. The CDR3 consists of 15 residues. Looked up from germline, CDR1 is SGHAT and CDR2 is FQNNGV. CDR3 in DNA: TGTGCCAGCAGCGTTGGAGGCGGGGCCCCCCACGAGCAGTACTTC. It encodes CASSVGGGAPHEQYF.

The table lists this clone with many counts. V gene TRBV2 combines with J gene TRBJ2-7; 7 nucleotides match TRBD2. The CDR3 has 13 amino acids. Per the germline V gene, CDR1 is SNHLY and CDR2 is FYNNEI. V lost 6 bases and J lost 3; bases outside the gene matches: 5. The CDR3 nucleotides are TGTGCCAGCAGAGCCTGGGGGGGCTACGAGCAGTACTTC. Residues: CASRAWGGYEQYF.

This clone was counted between two and nine times. Other DNA sequences within the sample encode an identical CDR3. The CDR3 here is CASSLGAGGQETQYF. The CDR3, as DNA: TGTGCCAGCAGCTTAGGCGCGGGGGGCCAAGAGACCCAGTACTTC. The rearrangement links TRBV11-2 to TRBJ2-5; 8 nucleotides line up with TRBD2. With 1 base clipped from V and 1 base from J, the junction kept 2 bases outside the gene matches. The CDR3 consists of 15 residues. The germline gives CDR1 SGHAT, CDR2 FQNNGV.

The J gene is TRBJ1-2, the V gene TRBV30; TRBD1 aligns across 7 bases. CDR3 size: 13 residues. Germline V gives CDR1 GTSNPN, CDR2 SVGIG (reference sequence). J was trimmed by 6 bases and V by 2 bases; bases with no gene match: 6. The CDR3 region is CAWSPKGADGYTF. In DNA form, the CDR3 reads TGTGCCTGGAGTCCGAAGGGGGCTGATGGCTACACCTTC.

The J gene is TRBJ2-2, the V gene TRBV28, with 9 bases lining up with TRBD1. V shed 2 bases and J 10 bases; nucleotides not matched to a gene: 8. The length of the CDR3 is 15 residues. The germline CDR1 and CDR2 sequences are MDHEN and SYDVKM. CDR3 in amino acids: CASSLNRGQVEELFF. Here the CDR3 DNA reads TGTGCCAGCAGTTTAAACAGGGGGCAGGTGGAGGAGCTGTTTTTT.

The chain recombines TRBV5-6 with TRBJ1-3; no clear D gene. Trimming shortened V by 0 bases and J by 0 bases, and 10 bases separated the two germline ends. Germline V CDR1 and CDR2: SGHDT, YYEEEE. This CDR3 contains 16 residues. The CDR3 region is CASSLEQAFSGNTIYF. The CDR3 bases are TGTGCCAGCAGCTTGGAGCAGGCTTTCTCTGGAAACACCATATATTTT.

This clone was detected only a few times. This chain uses TRBV7-9 with TRBJ1-3; D call uncertain. V dropped 3 bases and J dropped 0 bases, with 9 bases sitting between them. There are 15 residues in the CDR3. Germline CDR1 SEHNR, CDR2 FQNEAQ (reference sequence). CDR3 amino acids: CASSFVPSSGNTIYF. CDR3 nucleotides: TGTGCCAGCAGCTTCGTCCCCTCCTCTGGAAACACCATATATTTT.

The table lists this clone with a few counts. The rearrangement joins TRBV30 to TRBJ2-5; 9 nucleotides match TRBD1. The V segment lost 1 base and the J segment 3 bases; nucleotides outside the gene matches: 6. Germline-derived CDR1 and CDR2 are GTSNPN and SVGIG (reference sequence). This CDR3 has 15 residues. The CDR3 nucleotides are TGTGCCTGGAGTGGGGGGTGGACAGGGGAAGAGACCCAGTACTTC. Translated: CAWSGGWTGEETQYF.

The chain has TRBV7-6 and TRBJ2-3, with 7 bases fitting TRBD1. With 3 bases clipped from V and 4 bases from J, the junction kept 4 bases outside the gene matches. CDR1 SGHVS and CDR2 FNYEAQ come from the germline V gene. The CDR3 extends over 14 amino acids. The CDR3 sequence: CASSFGTVADTQYF. The CDR3 coding sequence is TGTGCCAGCAGCTTCGGGACAGTTGCAGATACGCAGTATTTT.

This clone was seen only a few times. V and J are TRBV5-5 and TRBJ2-7, with TRBD1 as a possible D gene (6 bases). The CDR3 runs 12 residues. V lost 4 bases to trimming and J lost 7 bases, with 12 bases between them. CDR1 and CDR2 (germline): SGHKS, YYEKEE (reference sequence). The CDR3 DNA sequence: TGTGCCAGCAGCATGACAGGTGGGGAGCAGTACTTC. Translating it yields CASSMTGGEQYF.

This clone was seen at least ten times. The CDR3 DNA is TGTGCCAGCAGTCAAACCCCAGGATTGGATTCACCCCTCCACTTT. It translates to CASSQTPGLDSPLHF. The chain is built from TRBV7-6 and TRBJ1-6; D ambiguous. Germline lookup yields CDR1 SGHVS and CDR2 FNYEAQ. Trimming stripped 6 bases from V and 8 bases from J, with 17 bases between. The CDR3 has 15 residues.

V is TRBV7-2 and J is TRBJ1-6, with 10 bases matching TRBD1. Germline V CDR1 and CDR2: SGHTA, FQGNSA. The CDR3 extends over 16 amino acids. V lost 3 bases to trimming and J lost 8 bases; unmatched junction nucleotides: 7. The CDR3 sequence is CASSFQGTGVHSPLHF. CDR3 nucleotide sequence: TGTGCCAGCAGCTTTCAAGGGACAGGGGTCCATTCACCCCTCCACTTT. The full variable domain, completed using reference TRBV7-2 and TRBJ1-6, is GAGVSQSPSNKVTEKGKDVELRCDPISGHTALYWYRQSLGQGLEFLIYFQGNSAPDKSGLPSDRFSAERTGGSVSTLTIQRTQQEDSAVYLCASSFQGTGVHSPLHFGNGTRLTVT.